Listed here are 18 T cell receptor beta chains from one sample, sequenced in a study of T cell changes during pregnancy in multiple sclerosis. Sequenced by immunoSEQ multiplex PCR; TCRdb stores in-frame clones only, minus some. This sample has 90,000 to 100,000 clones, with over 80% found just once. The starting material was peripheral blood, obtained in the first trimester of pregnancy. The receptors shown here come from a female donor with multiple sclerosis, enrolled in a pregnancy study.

The V and J genes are TRBV6-6 and TRBJ1-4; D perhaps matches TRBD1 (5 bases). Trimming cost V 6 bases and J 0 bases, with 14 bases left between them. The germline V gene has CDR1 MNHNY and CDR2 SVGAGI (reference sequence). This CDR3 is 16 amino acids long. The CDR3 is CASRPRSTATNEKLFF. CDR3 bases: TGTGCCAGCAGACCCCGCTCGACAGCAACTAATGAAAAACTGTTTTTT.

V is TRBV4-1 and J is TRBJ1-2; D unclear. Germline CDR1 reads MGHRA; CDR2 reads YSYEKL. The ends were cut back, 1 base at V and 7 bases at J, with 10 bases in the middle. The CDR3 covers 13 residues. This chain's CDR3 is CASSQATLSGYTF. CDR3 sequence (DNA): TGCGCCAGCAGCCAAGCTACCCTGTCTGGCTACACCTTC.

The chain couples TRBV19 to TRBJ1-5; D call uncertain. Germline lookup yields CDR1 LNHDA and CDR2 SQIVND (reference sequence). The length of the CDR3 is 15 residues. V lost 11 bases and J lost 2, with 19 bases in between. CDR3 loop: CASLIRGGGNQPQHF. The CDR3 DNA reads TGTGCCTCACTAATCCGGGGTGGGGGCAATCAGCCCCAGCATTTT.

The V call is TRBV5-5, the J call TRBJ1-5; possible D gene TRBD1, 6 bases. The CDR3 spans 14 residues. The ends were cut back, 2 bases at V and 7 bases at J, with 13 bases in the middle. CDR1 and CDR2 (germline): SGHKS, YYEKEE (reference sequence). The CDR3 region is CASSFGQLGQPQHF. In DNA form, the CDR3 reads TGTGCCAGCAGCTTTGGACAGTTGGGGCAGCCCCAGCATTTT. Full variable domain (outside the CDR3, taken from reference TRBV5-5 and TRBJ1-5): DAGVTQSPTHLIKTRGQQVTLRCSPISGHKSVSWYQQVLGQGPQFIFQYYEKEERGRGNFPDRFSARQFPNYSSELNVNALLLGDSALYLCASSFGQLGQPQHFGDGTRLSIL.

The genes are TRBV7-9 and TRBJ1-1; weak D call: TRBD1 (6 bases). The ends were cut back, 5 bases at V and 6 bases at J, with 10 bases in the middle. Germline V CDR1 and CDR2: SEHNR, FQNEAQ (reference sequence). The CDR3 runs to 12 residues. Written as DNA, the CDR3 is TGTGCCAGCAGCCATCAGGGGCCTGAAGCTTTCTTT. Protein sequence: CASSHQGPEAFF.

V gene TRBV6-5 combines with J gene TRBJ1-4, with D hard to call. Trimming took 8 bases from V and 0 from J, leaving 7 bases between them. CDR3 size: 13 residues. Germline V CDR1 and CDR2: MNHEY, SVGAGI. The CDR3 nucleotides are TGTGCCAGCCGGGATGCAACTAATGAAAAACTGTTTTTT. Translation gives CASRDATNEKLFF.

This chain joins TRBV7-9 and TRBJ1-4, with D perhaps matching TRBD1 (5 bases). V was clipped by 5 bases and J by 4 bases, with 11 bases between them. This CDR3 spans 14 amino acids. From germline, CDR1 is SEHNR and CDR2 FQNEAQ (reference sequence). CDR3 region: CASSMSTDNEKLFF. The CDR3, as DNA: TGTGCCAGCAGCATGTCGACAGATAATGAAAAACTGTTTTTT.

The chain links TRBV6-1 to TRBJ2-1; D is possibly TRBD1 (7 bases). This CDR3 contains 15 residues. Trimming took 1 base from V and 7 from J, leaving 14 bases between them. Germline V gives CDR1 MNHNS, CDR2 SASEGT. For the CDR3, the DNA is TGTGCCAGCAGTGAAGAGGAGGGGGCGGGAAATGAGCAGTTCTTC. This codes for CASSEEEGAGNEQFF.

This chain connects TRBV7-8 to TRBJ2-7; possibly TRBD1 for D (5 bases). Trimming left V 1 base short and J 5 bases short, with 9 bases between. The length of the CDR3 is 13 residues. Germline loops: CDR1 SGHVS, CDR2 FQNEAQ. CDR3 sequence reads: CASSLVGRDEQYF. CDR3 DNA sequence: TGTGCCAGCAGCTTAGTAGGCAGGGACGAGCAGTACTTC.

The chain links TRBV19 to TRBJ1-1, with TRBD1 as a possible D gene (6 bases). With 5 bases removed from V and 1 base from J, the gap between germline ends came to 11 bases. The CDR3 is 14 residues long. The germline V gene has CDR1 LNHDA and CDR2 SQIVND (reference sequence). Written as DNA, the CDR3 is TGTGCCAGTAGTCCCGACAGGCGGAACACTGAAGCTTTCTTT. The encoded protein is CASSPDRRNTEAFF.

This chain uses TRBV9 with TRBJ2-2, with 15 bases lining up with TRBD2. The CDR3 extends over 19 amino acids. Germline loops: CDR1 SGDLS, CDR2 YYNGEE. J gave up 5 bases and V 3 bases, and 11 bases lay outside the gene matches. This CDR3 is CASSGGTSGGPSRTGELFF. DNA for the CDR3: TGTGCCAGCAGCGGAGGGACTAGCGGGGGGCCCTCGAGGACCGGGGAGCTGTTTTTT.

The rearrangement uses TRBV2 and TRBJ2-6; 8 bases fit TRBD1. Germline CDR1 reads SNHLY; CDR2 reads FYNNEI. The ends lost 7 bases at V and 4 bases at J; junction bases unmatched: 9. The CDR3 length is 16 residues. The chain's CDR3 is CASIRDRGDGANVLTF. The CDR3 DNA follows: TGTGCCAGCATTCGAGACAGGGGAGACGGGGCCAACGTCCTGACTTTC.

This clone came up once. The genes are TRBV2 and TRBJ2-1; weak D call: TRBD2 (5 bases). CDR1 is SNHLY and CDR2 is FYNNEI in the germline V gene. The V end was cut by 11 bases, the J end by 8 bases, with 7 bases between. This CDR3 has 9 residues. The CDR3 sequence: CAPGDEQFF. In DNA form, the CDR3 reads TGTGCCCCCGGGGATGAGCAGTTCTTC.

In the case of this clone: In the same sample, other DNA sequences code for this CDR3. V and J are TRBV9 and TRBJ1-2; D may be TRBD1 (5 bases). Germline assignment: CDR1 SGDLS and CDR2 YYNGEE. The CDR3 consists of 16 residues. Trimming took 3 bases from V and 7 from J, leaving 22 bases between them. CDR3 sequence reads: CASSASRVQAWSGYTF. The CDR3 nucleotides read TGTGCCAGCAGCGCATCCCGTGTACAGGCCTGGAGTGGCTACACCTTC.

The gene calls are TRBV27 and TRBJ1-2; no reliable D call. Germline V gene data show CDR1 as MNHEY and CDR2 as SMNVEV (reference sequence). The V and J ends lost 9 bases and 2 bases respectively, with 16 bases between them. The CDR3 extends over 14 amino acids. The CDR3 sequence is CASLPRGGNYGYTF. For the CDR3, the DNA is TGTGCCAGTCTCCCACGCGGAGGGAACTATGGCTACACCTTC.

The rearrangement links TRBV11-2 to TRBJ2-5, with TRBD1 matching over 9 bases. The trim removed 5 bases at V and 5 bases at J, leaving 6 bases unmatched. The V gene's germline CDR1 is SGHAT and CDR2 FQNNGV. The CDR3 has 14 amino acids. The CDR3 DNA reads as TGTGCCAGCAGCCAACCGGGACAGGGTGAGACCCAGTACTTC. Translation gives CASSQPGQGETQYF.

The J gene is TRBJ1-2, the V gene TRBV23-1, with 9 bases identical to TRBD1. TRBV23-1 is labeled an ORF, and its function is uncertain. There are 15 residues in the CDR3. V was clipped by 3 bases and J by 5 bases; unmatched bases: 7. DNA for the CDR3: TGCGCCAGCAGTCACCACCGGGACAGGGCTTATGGCTACACCTTC. This sequence encodes CASSHHRDRAYGYTF.

The rearrangement uses TRBV6-5 and TRBJ2-5; D uncertain. Germline assignment: CDR1 MNHEY and CDR2 SVGAGI. This CDR3 comprises 15 residues. Trimming left V 1 base short and J 4 bases short, with 13 bases between. As DNA, the CDR3 is TGTGCCAGCAGTTACTTTTCCACCTCAGGAGAGACCCAGTACTTC. Protein product: CASSYFSTSGETQYF.